These 5 T cell receptor beta chains originate from one sample sequenced in a study of monozygotic twins with inflammatory bowel disease. No DNA is given; TCRdb re-called the 5' RACE reads and lists each CDR3 protein once. Its listing shows roughly 200,000 distinct CDR3 sequences. Sequencing used blood. These receptors were collected from a human donor with ulcerative colitis or Crohn's disease, or a healthy co-twin of an affected twin (not recorded which).

The rearrangement links TRBV20-1 to TRBJ2-7; absent DNA, TCRdb's TRBD1 call cannot be checked. The germline V gene encodes CDR1 DFQATT and CDR2 SNEGSKA (reference sequence). The CDR3 totals 15 residues. CDR3 sequence: CSTSLTGRESYEQYF.

V gene TRBV25-1 combines with J gene TRBJ1-1. Germline CDR1 and CDR2: MGHDK and SYGVNS. This CDR3 is 11 amino acids long. CDR3 sequence reads: CASVVSTEAFF.

The genes are TRBV12-3 or TRBV12-4 and TRBJ1-2; without DNA, the TCRdb call of TRBD1 cannot be checked. The CDR3 sequence is 14 residues long. CDR3 region: CASSSRTVDYGYTF.

V usage is TRBV5-5 and J usage is TRBJ2-2; TCRdb lists TRBD1, though no DNA is available to test this call. The CDR3 sequence is 16 residues long. Germline loops: CDR1 SGHKS, CDR2 YYEKEE (reference sequence). The chain's CDR3 is CASSVRDRANTGELFF.

V is TRBV5-6 and J is TRBJ2-1; the D call of TRBD1 rests on TCRdb alone, since no DNA is present to check it. The CDR3 is 14 residues long. Germline V gene data show CDR1 as SGHDT and CDR2 as YYEEEE. The CDR3 sequence is CASSLPRGLDEQFF.